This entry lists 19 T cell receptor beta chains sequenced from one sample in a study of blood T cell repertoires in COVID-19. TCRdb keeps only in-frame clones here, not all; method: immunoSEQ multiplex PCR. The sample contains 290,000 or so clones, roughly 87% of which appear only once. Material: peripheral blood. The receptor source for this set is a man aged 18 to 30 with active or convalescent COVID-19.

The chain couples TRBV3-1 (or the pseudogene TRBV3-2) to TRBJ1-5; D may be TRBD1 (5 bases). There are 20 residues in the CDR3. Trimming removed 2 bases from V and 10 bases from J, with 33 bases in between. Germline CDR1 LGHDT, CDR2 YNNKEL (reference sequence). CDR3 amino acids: CASSQKGPGSARTRPPPQHF. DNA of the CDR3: TGTGCCAGCAGCCAAAAGGGGCCAGGCTCCGCGCGGACGAGACCGCCTCCCCAGCATTTT.

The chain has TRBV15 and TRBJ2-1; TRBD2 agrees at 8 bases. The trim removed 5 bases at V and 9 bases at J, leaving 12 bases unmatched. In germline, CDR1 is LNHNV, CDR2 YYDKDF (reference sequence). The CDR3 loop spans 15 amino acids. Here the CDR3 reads CATSGTGAGVREQFF. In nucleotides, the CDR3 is TGTGCCACCAGCGGGACGGGAGCGGGAGTCCGTGAGCAGTTCTTC.

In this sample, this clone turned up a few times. The chain's CDR3 is CASSTLPYDTQYF. In DNA form, the CDR3 reads TGTGCCAGTAGTACACTCCCATATGATACGCAGTATTTT. V is TRBV19 and J is TRBJ2-3; D ambiguous. CDR3 length: 13 residues. Germline CDR1 reads LNHDA; CDR2 reads SQIVND (reference sequence). Trimming stripped 4 bases from V and 6 bases from J, with 11 bases between.

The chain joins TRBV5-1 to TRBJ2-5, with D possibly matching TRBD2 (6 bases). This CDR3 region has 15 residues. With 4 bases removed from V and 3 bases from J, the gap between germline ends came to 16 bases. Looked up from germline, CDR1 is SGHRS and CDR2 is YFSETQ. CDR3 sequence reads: CASSLKTGLEETQYF. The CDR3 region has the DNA TGCGCCAGCAGCCTAAAAACGGGACTTGAAGAGACCCAGTACTTC.

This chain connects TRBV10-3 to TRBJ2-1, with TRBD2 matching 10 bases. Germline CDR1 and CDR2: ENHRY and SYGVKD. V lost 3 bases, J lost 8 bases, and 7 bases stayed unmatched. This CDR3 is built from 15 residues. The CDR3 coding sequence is TGTGCCATCAGTGATGAGCGGGAGGGCGGGGATGAGCAGTTCTTC. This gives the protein CAISDEREGGDEQFF.

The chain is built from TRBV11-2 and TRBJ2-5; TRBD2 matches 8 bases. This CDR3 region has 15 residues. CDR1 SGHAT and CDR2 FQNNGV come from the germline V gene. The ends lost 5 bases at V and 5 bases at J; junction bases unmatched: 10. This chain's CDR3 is CASSRTGGASETQYF. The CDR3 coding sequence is TGTGCCAGCAGCCGAACCGGGGGGGCCAGTGAGACCCAGTACTTC. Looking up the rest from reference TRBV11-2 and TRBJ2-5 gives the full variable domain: EAGVAQSPRYKIIEKRQSVAFWCNPISGHATLYWYQQILGQGPKLLIQFQNNGVVDDSQLPKDRFSAERLKGVDSTLKIQPAKLEDSAVYLCASSRTGGASETQYFGPGTRLLVL.

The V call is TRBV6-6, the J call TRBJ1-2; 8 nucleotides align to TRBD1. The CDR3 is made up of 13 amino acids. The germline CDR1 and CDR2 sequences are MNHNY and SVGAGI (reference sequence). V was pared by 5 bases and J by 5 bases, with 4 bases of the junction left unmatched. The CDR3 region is CASSQDRGYGYTF. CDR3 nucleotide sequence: TGTGCCAGCAGTCAAGACAGGGGTTATGGCTACACCTTC.

CDR3 nucleotide sequence: TGTGCCAGCAGTGAATCAACTACTCAAGAGACCCAGTACTTC. Residues: CASSESTTQETQYF. The V gene is TRBV25-1, the J gene TRBJ2-5; D is uncertain. Trimming left V 1 base short and J 2 bases short, with 8 bases between. This CDR3 comprises 14 residues. Germline V gene data show CDR1 as MGHDK and CDR2 as SYGVNS.

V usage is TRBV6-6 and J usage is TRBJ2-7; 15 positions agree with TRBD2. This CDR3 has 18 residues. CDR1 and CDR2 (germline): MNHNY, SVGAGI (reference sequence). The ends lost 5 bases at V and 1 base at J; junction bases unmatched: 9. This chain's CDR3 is CASSHKGTSGRKSYEQYF. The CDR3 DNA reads TGTGCCAGCAGTCACAAGGGGACTAGCGGGAGGAAGTCCTACGAGCAGTACTTC.

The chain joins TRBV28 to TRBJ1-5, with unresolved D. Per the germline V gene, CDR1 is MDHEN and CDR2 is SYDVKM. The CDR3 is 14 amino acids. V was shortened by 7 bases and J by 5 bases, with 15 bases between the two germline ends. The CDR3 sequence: CASTPLEWDQPQHF. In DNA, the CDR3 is TGTGCCAGCACCCCTTTGGAGTGGGATCAGCCCCAGCATTTT.

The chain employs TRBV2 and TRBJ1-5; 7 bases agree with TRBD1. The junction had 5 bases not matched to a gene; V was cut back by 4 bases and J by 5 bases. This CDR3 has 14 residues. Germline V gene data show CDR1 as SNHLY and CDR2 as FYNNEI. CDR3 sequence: CASSGEQGYQPQHF. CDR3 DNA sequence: TGTGCCAGCAGTGGTGAACAGGGGTATCAGCCCCAGCATTTT.

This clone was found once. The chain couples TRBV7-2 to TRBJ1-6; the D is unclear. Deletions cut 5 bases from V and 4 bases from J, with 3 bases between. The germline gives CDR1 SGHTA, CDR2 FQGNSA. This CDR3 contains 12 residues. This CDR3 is CASSRYNSPLHF. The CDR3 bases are TGTGCCAGCAGCCGTTATAATTCACCCCTCCACTTT.

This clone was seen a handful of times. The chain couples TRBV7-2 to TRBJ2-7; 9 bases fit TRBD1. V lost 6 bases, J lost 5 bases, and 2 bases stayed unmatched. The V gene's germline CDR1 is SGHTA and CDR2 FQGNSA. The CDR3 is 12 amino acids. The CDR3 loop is CASRDRGNEQYF. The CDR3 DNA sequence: TGTGCCAGCAGGGACAGGGGAAACGAGCAGTACTTC.

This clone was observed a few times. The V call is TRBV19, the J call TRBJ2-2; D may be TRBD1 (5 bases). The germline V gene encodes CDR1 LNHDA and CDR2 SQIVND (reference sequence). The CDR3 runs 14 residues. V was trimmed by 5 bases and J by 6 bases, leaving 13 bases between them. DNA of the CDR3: TGTGCCAGTAGTGCAGGGTTGACGGCCGGGGAGCTGTTTTTT. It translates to CASSAGLTAGELFF.

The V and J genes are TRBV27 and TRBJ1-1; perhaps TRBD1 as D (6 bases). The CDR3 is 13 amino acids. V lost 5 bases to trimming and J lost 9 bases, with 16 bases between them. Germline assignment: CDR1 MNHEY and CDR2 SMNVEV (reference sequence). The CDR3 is CASSQNQDRQAFF. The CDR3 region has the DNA TGTGCCAGCAGTCAGAACCAGGACAGACAAGCTTTCTTT.

CDR3 DNA: TGTGCCAGCAGTTGGGACGGGGAGGGTAAAAAACTGTTTTTT. This gives the protein CASSWDGEGKKLFF. This chain connects TRBV2 to TRBJ1-4; tentatively, D is TRBD1 (5 bases). In germline, CDR1 is SNHLY, CDR2 FYNNEI. The CDR3 consists of 14 residues. Trimming took off 5 bases at V and 9 bases at J, with 16 bases between the two ends.

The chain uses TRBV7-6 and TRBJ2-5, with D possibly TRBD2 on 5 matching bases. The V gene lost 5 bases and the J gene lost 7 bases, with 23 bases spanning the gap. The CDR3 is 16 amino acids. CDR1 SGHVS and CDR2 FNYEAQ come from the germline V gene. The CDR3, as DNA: TGTGCCAGCAGCCAAGGGTGGGAGCTCGGGGTTGTGACCCAGTACTTC. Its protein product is CASSQGWELGVVTQYF.

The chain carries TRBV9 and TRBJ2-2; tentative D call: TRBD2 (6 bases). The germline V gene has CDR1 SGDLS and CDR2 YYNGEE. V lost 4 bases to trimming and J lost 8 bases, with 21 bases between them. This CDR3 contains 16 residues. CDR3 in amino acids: CASSTLMAGRLGELFF. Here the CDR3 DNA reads TGTGCCAGCAGCACCCTAATGGCGGGGCGTCTGGGGGAGCTGTTTTTT.

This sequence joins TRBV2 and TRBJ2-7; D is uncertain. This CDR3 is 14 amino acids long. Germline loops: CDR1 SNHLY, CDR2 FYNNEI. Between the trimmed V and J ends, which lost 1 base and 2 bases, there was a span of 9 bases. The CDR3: CASSEGLLTYEQYF. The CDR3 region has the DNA TGTGCCAGCAGTGAAGGGCTGCTCACCTACGAGCAGTACTTC.